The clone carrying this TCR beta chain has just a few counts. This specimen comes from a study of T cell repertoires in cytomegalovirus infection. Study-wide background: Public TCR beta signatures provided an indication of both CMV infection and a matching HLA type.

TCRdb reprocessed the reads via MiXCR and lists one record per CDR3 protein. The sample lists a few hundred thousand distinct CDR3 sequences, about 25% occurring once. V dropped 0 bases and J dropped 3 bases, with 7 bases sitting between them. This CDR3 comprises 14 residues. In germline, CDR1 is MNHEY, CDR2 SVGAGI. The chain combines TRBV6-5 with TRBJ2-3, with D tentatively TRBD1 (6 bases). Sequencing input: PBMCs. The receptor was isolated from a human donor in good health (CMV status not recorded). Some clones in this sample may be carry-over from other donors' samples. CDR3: CASSYSGATDTQYF. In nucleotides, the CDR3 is TGTGCCAGCAGTTACTCGGGGGCTACAGATACGCAGTATTTT.